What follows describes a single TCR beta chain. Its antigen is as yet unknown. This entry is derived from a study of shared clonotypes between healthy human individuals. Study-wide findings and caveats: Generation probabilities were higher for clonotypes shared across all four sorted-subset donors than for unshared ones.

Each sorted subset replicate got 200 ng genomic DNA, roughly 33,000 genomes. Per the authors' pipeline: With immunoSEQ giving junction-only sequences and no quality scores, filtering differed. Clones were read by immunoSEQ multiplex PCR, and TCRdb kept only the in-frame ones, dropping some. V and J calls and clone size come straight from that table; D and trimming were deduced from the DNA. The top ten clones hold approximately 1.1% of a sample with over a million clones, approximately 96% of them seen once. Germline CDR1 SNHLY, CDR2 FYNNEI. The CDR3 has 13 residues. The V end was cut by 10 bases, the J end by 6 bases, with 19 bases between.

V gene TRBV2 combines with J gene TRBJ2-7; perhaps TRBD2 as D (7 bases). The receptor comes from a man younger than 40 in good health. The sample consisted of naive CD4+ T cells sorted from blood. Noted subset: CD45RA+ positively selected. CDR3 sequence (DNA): TGTGCCACTAACCCGAGGGGGGGAGGCGAGCAGTACTTC. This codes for CATNPRGGGEQYF.